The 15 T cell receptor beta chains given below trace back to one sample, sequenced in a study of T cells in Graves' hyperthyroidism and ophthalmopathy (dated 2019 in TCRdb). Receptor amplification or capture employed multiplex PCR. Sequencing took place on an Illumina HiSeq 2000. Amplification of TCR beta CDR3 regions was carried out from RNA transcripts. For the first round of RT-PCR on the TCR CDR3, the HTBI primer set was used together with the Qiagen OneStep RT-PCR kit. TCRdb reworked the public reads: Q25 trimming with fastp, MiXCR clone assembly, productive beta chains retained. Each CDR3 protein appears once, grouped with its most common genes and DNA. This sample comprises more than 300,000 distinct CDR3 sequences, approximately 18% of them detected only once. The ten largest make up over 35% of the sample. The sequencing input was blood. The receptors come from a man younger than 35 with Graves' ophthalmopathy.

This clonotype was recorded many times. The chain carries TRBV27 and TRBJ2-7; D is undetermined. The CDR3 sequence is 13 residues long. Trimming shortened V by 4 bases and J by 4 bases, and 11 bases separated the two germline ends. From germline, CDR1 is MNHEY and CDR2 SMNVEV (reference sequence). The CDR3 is CASSSRIFYEQYF. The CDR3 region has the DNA TGTGCCAGCAGTTCAAGGATCTTTTACGAGCAGTACTTC.

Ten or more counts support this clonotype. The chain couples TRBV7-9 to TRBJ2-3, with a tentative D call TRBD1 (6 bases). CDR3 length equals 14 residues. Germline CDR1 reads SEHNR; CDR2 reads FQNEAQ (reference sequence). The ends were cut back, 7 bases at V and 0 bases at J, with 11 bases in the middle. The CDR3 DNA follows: TGTGCCAGCATCCTCAGGGGAAGCACAGATACGCAGTATTTT. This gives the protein CASILRGSTDTQYF.

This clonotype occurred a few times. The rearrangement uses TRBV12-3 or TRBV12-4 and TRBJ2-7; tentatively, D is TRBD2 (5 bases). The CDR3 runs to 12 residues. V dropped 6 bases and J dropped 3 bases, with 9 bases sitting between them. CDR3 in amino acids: CASRPEGYEQYF. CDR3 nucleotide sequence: TGTGCCAGCAGACCCGAGGGCTACGAGCAGTACTTC.

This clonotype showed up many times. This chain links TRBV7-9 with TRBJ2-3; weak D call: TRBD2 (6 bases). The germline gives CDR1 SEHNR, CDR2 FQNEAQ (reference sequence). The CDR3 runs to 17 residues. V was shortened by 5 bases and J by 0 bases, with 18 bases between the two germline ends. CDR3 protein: CASSRRGGTTSTDTQYF. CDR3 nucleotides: TGTGCCAGCAGCCGTCGAGGCGGGACGACTAGCACAGATACGCAGTATTTT.

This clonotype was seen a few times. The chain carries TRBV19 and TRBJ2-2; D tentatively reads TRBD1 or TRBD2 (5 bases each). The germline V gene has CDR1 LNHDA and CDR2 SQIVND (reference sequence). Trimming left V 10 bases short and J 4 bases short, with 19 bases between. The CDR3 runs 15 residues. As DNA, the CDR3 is TGTGCCACCAGTCTAACGGGGCGGACCACCGGGGAGCTGTTTTTT. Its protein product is CATSLTGRTTGELFF.

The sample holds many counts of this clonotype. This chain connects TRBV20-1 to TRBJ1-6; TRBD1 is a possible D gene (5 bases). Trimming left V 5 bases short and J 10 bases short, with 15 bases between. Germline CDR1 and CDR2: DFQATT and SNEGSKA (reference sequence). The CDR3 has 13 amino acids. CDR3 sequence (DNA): TGCAGTGCTGACGACAGAAGCGGGTCACCCCTCCACTTT. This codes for CSADDRSGSPLHF.

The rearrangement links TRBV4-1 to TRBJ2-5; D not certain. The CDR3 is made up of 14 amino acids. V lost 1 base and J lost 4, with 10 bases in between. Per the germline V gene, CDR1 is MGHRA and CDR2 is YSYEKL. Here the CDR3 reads CASSQAPARETQYF. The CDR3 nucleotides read TGCGCCAGCAGCCAAGCCCCGGCAAGAGAGACCCAGTACTTC.

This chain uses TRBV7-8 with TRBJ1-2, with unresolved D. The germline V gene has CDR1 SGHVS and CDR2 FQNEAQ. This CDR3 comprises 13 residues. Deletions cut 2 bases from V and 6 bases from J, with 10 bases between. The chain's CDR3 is CASSLMPLDGYTF. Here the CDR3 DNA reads TGTGCCAGCAGCTTAATGCCCCTGGATGGCTACACCTTC.

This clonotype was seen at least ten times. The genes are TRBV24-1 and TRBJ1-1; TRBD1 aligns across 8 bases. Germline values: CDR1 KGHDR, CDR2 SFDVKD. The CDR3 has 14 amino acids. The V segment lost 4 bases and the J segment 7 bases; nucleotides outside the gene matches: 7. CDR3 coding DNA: TGTGCCACCAGTGACGTAAACAGGGGGGATGAAGCTTTCTTT. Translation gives CATSDVNRGDEAFF.

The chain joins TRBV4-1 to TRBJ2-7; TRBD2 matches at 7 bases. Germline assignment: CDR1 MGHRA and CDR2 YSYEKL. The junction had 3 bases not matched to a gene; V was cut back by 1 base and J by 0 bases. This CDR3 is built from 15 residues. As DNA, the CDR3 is TGCGCCAGCAGCCAAGTAAGCGGGAACTCCTACGAGCAGTACTTC. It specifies CASSQVSGNSYEQYF.

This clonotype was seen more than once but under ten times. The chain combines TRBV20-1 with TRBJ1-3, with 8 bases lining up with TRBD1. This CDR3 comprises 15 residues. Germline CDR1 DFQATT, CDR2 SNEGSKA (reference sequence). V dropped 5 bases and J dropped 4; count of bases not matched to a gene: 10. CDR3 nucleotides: TGCAGTGCTGAGACCCAGGGGGCTAGGGGAAACACCATATATTTT. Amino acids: CSAETQGARGNTIYF.

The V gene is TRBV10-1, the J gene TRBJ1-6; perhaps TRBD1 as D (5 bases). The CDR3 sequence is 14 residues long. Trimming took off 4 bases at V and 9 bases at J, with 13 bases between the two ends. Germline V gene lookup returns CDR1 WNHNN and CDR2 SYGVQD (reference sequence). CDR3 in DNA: TGCGCCAGCAGTGTACGCAGGGAGGGTTCACCCCTCCACTTT. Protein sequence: CASSVRREGSPLHF.

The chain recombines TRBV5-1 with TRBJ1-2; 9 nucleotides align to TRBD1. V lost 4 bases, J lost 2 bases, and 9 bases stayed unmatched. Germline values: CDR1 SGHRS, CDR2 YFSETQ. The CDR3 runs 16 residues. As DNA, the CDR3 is TGCGCCAGCAGCGAGAGGGACAGGGACCTCAACTATGGCTACACCTTC. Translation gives CASSERDRDLNYGYTF.

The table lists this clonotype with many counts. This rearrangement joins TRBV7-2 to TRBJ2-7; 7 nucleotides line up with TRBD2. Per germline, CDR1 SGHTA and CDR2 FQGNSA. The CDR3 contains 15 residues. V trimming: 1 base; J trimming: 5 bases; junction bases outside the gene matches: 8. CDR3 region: CASSLVRGKGHEQYF. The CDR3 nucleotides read TGTGCCAGCAGCTTAGTGCGGGGGAAGGGCCACGAGCAGTACTTC.

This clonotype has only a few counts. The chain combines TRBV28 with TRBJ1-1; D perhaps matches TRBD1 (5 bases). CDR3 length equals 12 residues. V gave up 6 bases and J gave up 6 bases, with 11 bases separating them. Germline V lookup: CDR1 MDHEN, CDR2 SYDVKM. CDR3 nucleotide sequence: TGTGCCAGCAGACGGGGGAGGGCTGAAGCTTTCTTT. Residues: CASRRGRAEAFF.